The rows below give T cell receptor beta chains drawn from one sample of a study of glioma-infiltrating T cells after dendritic cell vaccination. TCRdb's copy holds only in-frame clones and misses some; the assay was immunoSEQ multiplex PCR. The table has about 50,000 clones, approximately 91% seen once. The sample was blood, taken after dendritic cell vaccination. All receptors derive from a human donor with glioblastoma. Each CDR3 is given with its conserved first and last residue. D genes are given only for firm matches. Clone size is stated in some rows and not others, as once, few, many or a class when expanded.

CASSLTAVSDTQYF	TGTGCCAGCAGCCTCACAGCAGTCTCGGATACGCAGTATTTT	NA	TRBJ2-3	NA	14	TRBV9
CASSYGLAISYEQYF	TGTGCCAGCAGCTACGGACTAGCGATCTCCTACGAGCAGTACTTC	NA	TRBJ2-7	TRBD2	15	TRBV7-6
CASSYSWGAYNEQFF	TGTGCCAGCAGTTACTCGTGGGGGGCCTACAATGAGCAGTTCTTC	NA	TRBJ2-1	NA	15	TRBV6-5
CASKRESGWGELFF	TGTGCCAGCAAACGGGAGTCGGGGTGGGGGGAGCTGTTTTTT	NA	TRBJ2-2	NA	14	TRBV6-5
CASSQDGTGFYEQYF	TGTGCCAGCAGCCAAGACGGGACAGGGTTCTACGAGCAGTACTTC	NA	TRBJ2-7	TRBD1	15	TRBV4-2
CASSLRAGLAIDEQYF	TGTGCCAGCAGCTTACGGGCGGGACTAGCGATCGACGAGCAGTACTTC	NA	TRBJ2-7	TRBD2	16	TRBV7-6
CASSTIQMNTGELFF	TGTGCCAGCAGTACAATACAGATGAACACCGGGGAGCTGTTTTTT	NA	TRBJ2-2	NA	15	TRBV6-5
CASSVGLAVNTGELFF	TGTGCCAGCAGCGTGGGACTAGCGGTGAACACCGGGGAGCTGTTTTTT	NA	TRBJ2-2	TRBD2	16	TRBV9
CATSDNFDVSARDEQFF	TGTGCCACCAGTGATAATTTCGATGTCTCCGCGAGGGATGAGCAGTTCTTC	once	TRBJ2-1	NA	17	TRBV6-1
CASSTGLVGELFF	TGTGCCAGTAGTACAGGGCTAGTCGGGGAGCTGTTTTTT	NA	TRBJ2-2	NA	13	TRBV19
CASSKRSKVPQSRANVLTF	TGTGCCAGCAGCAAGCGCAGTAAGGTGCCACAAAGTCGGGCCAACGTCCTGACTTTC	NA	TRBJ2-6	NA	19	TRBV7-7
CATSKGTDQYEQYF	TGTGCCACCAGCAAAGGGACAGATCAATACGAGCAGTACTTC	NA	TRBJ2-7	TRBD1	14	TRBV15
CASSLDVGTLHSPLHF	TGTGCCAGCAGCTTGGATGTTGGGACTCTTCATTCACCCCTCCACTTT	NA	TRBJ1-6	NA	16	TRBV5-4
CATSRGAGQPQHF	TGTGCCACCAGCAGAGGGGCAGGGCAGCCCCAGCATTTT	NA	TRBJ1-5	NA	13	TRBV15
CASRSGQNYEQYF	TGTGCCAGCAGATCCGGACAGAACTACGAGCAGTACTTC	NA	TRBJ2-7	NA	13	TRBV28
CAIRGQGVEETQYF	TGTGCCATCAGAGGACAGGGGGTCGAAGAGACCCAGTACTTC	NA	TRBJ2-5	TRBD1	14	TRBV10-3
CASSPPLEPRTDTQYF	TGCGCCAGCAGCCCCCCACTTGAGCCACGCACAGATACGCAGTATTTT	NA	TRBJ2-3	NA	16	TRBV5-1
CAITETGHTEAFF	TGTGCCATCACCGAAACAGGGCACACTGAAGCTTTCTTT	once	TRBJ1-1	NA	13	TRBV10-3
CASEGLLYEQYF	TGTGCCAGCGAGGGACTTCTCTACGAGCAGTACTTC	NA	TRBJ2-7	NA	12	TRBV28
CATSRDQNTEAFF	TGTGCCACCAGCAGAGACCAGAACACTGAAGCTTTCTTT	NA	TRBJ1-1	NA	13	TRBV15
CASSGPQGSNQPQHF	TGTGCCAGCAGTGGCCCACAGGGTAGCAATCAGCCCCAGCATTTT	NA	TRBJ1-5	NA	15	TRBV6-6
CASSPELVGYEQFF	TGTGCCAGCTCACCTGAGCTAGTTGGGTACGAGCAGTTCTTC	once	TRBJ2-1	NA	14	TRBV18
CASSLVGSRGHGYTF	TGTGCCAGCAGCTTAGTCGGGTCGAGAGGCCATGGCTACACCTTC	NA	TRBJ1-2	NA	15	TRBV7-9
CASSQSRLVGGTDTQYF	TGCGCCAGCAGTCAATCCCGACTAGTGGGTGGCACAGATACGCAGTATTTT	NA	TRBJ2-3	NA	17	TRBV23-1
CAWSAGTGGSSGNTIYF	TGTGCCTGGAGTGCCGGGACAGGGGGGTCCTCTGGAAACACCATATATTTT	NA	TRBJ1-3	TRBD1	17	TRBV30
CASSHMDNIYYEQYF	TGCGCCAGCAGCCATATGGACAATATTTACTACGAGCAGTACTTC	NA	TRBJ2-7	NA	15	TRBV5-1